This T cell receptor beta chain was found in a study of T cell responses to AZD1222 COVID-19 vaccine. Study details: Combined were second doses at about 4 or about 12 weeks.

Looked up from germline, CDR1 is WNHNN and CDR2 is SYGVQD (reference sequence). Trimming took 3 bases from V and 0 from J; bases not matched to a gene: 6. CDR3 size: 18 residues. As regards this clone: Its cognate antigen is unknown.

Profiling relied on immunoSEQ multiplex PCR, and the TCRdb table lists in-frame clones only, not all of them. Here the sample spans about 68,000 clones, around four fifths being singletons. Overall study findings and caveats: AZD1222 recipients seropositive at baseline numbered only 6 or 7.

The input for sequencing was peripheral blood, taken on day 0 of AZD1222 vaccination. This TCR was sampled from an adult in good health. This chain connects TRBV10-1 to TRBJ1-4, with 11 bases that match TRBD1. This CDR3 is CASSEVGQGAATNEKLFF. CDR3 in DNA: TGCGCCAGCAGTGAAGTTGGACAGGGGGCTGCAACTAATGAAAAACTGTTTTTT.